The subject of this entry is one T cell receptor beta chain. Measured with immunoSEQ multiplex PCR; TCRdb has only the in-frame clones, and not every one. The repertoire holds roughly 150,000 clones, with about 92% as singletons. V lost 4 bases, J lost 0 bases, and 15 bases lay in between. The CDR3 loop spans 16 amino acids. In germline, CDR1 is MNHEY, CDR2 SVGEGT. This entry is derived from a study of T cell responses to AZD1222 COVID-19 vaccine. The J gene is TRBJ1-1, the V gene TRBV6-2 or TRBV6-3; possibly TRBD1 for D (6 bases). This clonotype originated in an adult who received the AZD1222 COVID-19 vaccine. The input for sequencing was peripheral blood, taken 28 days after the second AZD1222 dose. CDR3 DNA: TGTGCCAGCAGTTCCACCCCCGGGGACATGAACACTGAAGCTTTCTTT. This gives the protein CASSSTPGDMNTEAFF.